The clone carrying this T cell receptor beta chain occurred many times. These data are taken from a study of T cells after yellow fever vaccination. Template-switching 5'RACE yielded the TCR cDNA; a universal primer site and UMIs were added in the process. TCRdb called the 5' RACE reads again in MiXCR, with one record for every CDR3 protein. The sample has 65,000 to 90,000 distinct CDR3 sequences, about an eighth seen once. This CDR3 comprises 16 residues. V lost 5 bases, J lost 5 bases, and 6 bases stayed unmatched. CDR1 and CDR2 (germline): SEHNR, FQNEAQ (reference sequence). Study-wide results and caveats: One caveat is that FACS-sorted repertoires could contain abundant clonotypes contaminating from the bulk population.

This clonotype was obtained from a young man who received the YFV17D yellow fever vaccine. The sequences come from CD8+ T cells not binding an NS4B(214-222) dextramer, sorted from PBMCs, collected more than 20 days after the first yellow fever vaccination. The rearrangement links TRBV7-9 to TRBJ2-3; TRBD2 agrees at 14 bases. CDR3 in DNA: TGTGCCAGCAGCGACGAGACTAGCGGGAGGGGAGATACGCAGTATTTT. This encodes CASSDETSGRGDTQYF.